This entry is about one TCR beta chain. The antigen is unknown. Trimming left V 4 bases short and J 6 bases short, with 8 bases between. Germline assignment: CDR1 SGHTS and CDR2 YDEGEE. This CDR3 has 12 amino acids. Splitting the CD4+ cells yielded a CD45RA+ naive subset and a CD45RA-negative memory subset. Sequencing used immunoSEQ multiplex PCR; TCRdb keeps in-frame clones, though not all of them. The sample carries some 2,500,000 clones, roughly 93% recorded once. This sample was included in a study of shared clonotypes between healthy human individuals. Study-wide background: For every donor, three CD4 naive, three CD4 memory, two CD8 naive and one CD8 memory plates were used.

Broader study findings: The naive CD4 repertoires of several donors were compared, and 5% to 6.5% of clonotypes were shared.

The specimen sequenced was naive CD4+ T cells from PBMCs. Subset reported: CD45RA+ positively selected. The chain couples TRBV5-8 to TRBJ1-5; D call uncertain. This TCR was recovered from a man between 18 and 35 years old in good health. Some clones in this sample may be carry-over from other donors' samples. CDR3 residues: CASSIQTQPQHF. CDR3 sequence (DNA): TGTGCCAGCAGCATACAAACTCAGCCCCAGCATTTT.